A single sample is the source of the 2 T cell receptor beta chains below, sequenced in a study of T cells expressing NK-cell markers. TCRdb reprocessed the 5' RACE reads and reports one entry per CDR3 protein, with no DNA. This listing includes roughly 390,000 distinct CDR3 sequences. The sample comprised blood T cells: a sorted CD56 or NKG2C T cell subset, CD4+ or CD8+ T cells, or bulk PBMC T cells (not recorded which). The receptors originated from a man between 18 and 69 years old in good health.

This CDR3 is CASSLAGTYTYNEQFF. The chain uses TRBV28 and TRBJ2-1; TCRdb's assignment of TRBD1 cannot be checked, as there is no DNA. The CDR3 extends over 16 amino acids. Germline V gives CDR1 MDHEN, CDR2 SYDVKM. The variable domain in full, with the rest retrieved from reference TRBV28 and TRBJ2-1, is DVKVTQSSRYLVKRTGEKVFLECVQDMDHENMFWYRQDPGLGLRLIYFSYDVKMKEKGDIPEGYSVSREKKERFSLILESASTNQTSMYLCASSLAGTYTYNEQFFGPGTRLTVL.

The CDR3 protein is CATSRSGTQQETQYF. The chain links TRBV12-3 or TRBV12-4 to TRBJ2-5; no DNA is available, so the TRBD1 call from TCRdb remains unchecked. The CDR3 runs to 15 residues.